Listed below are T cell receptor beta chains from one sample, sequenced in a study of blood T cell repertoires in COVID-19. Measured with immunoSEQ multiplex PCR; TCRdb has only the in-frame clones, and not every one. The table includes 210,000 or so clones, 80% to 90% detected once. The sequenced material came from PBMCs or T cells enriched from blood (not recorded which). The receptors were gathered from a woman aged 25 to 45 who had been exposed to COVID-19. Each CDR3 is given with its conserved first and last residue. D genes are given only for firm matches. Clone size appears in some rows only: once, few, many, or a class for an expanded clone.

CDR3nt | CDR3aa | j_gene | v_gene | d_gene | abundance
TGTGCCAGCAGCGTAGAGGTAGGAGCCTCTTCCCAGCAGTACTTC | CASSVEVGASSQQYF | TRBJ2-7 | TRBV9 | . | once
TGTGCCAGCAGCCAAGAGGAAAGCGGGGGCGGAAACACCATATATTTT | CASSQEESGGGNTIYF | TRBJ1-3 | TRBV4-2 | . | .
TGTGCCAGCAGTAGGGGACAGGAGAACACTGAAGCTTTCTTT | CASSRGQENTEAFF | TRBJ1-1 | TRBV6-5 | TRBD1 | .
TGCGCCAGCAGCCTAAGGCAGGGGTTTGAAGCTTTCTTT | CASSLRQGFEAFF | TRBJ1-1 | TRBV5-1 | . | .
TGTGCCAGCAGTCAACCGCACCGGGACAGGAGGGCAGATACGCAGTATTTT | CASSQPHRDRRADTQYF | TRBJ2-3 | TRBV6-6 | TRBD1 | few
TGTGCCAGCTCACTCAAGACAGGGGGCCAGTCTGGAAACACCATATATTTT | CASSLKTGGQSGNTIYF | TRBJ1-3 | TRBV18 | TRBD1 | .
TGTGCCATCAGTGAGTCGAGGCAGGGGAACACTGAAGCTTTCTTT | CAISESRQGNTEAFF | TRBJ1-1 | TRBV10-3 | . | .
TGTGCCAGTAGTATAGAAGCGGGAGGGGGGACCCAGTACTTC | CASSIEAGGGTQYF | TRBJ2-5 | TRBV19 | TRBD2 | .
TGTGCCAGCATGAGGTCGAGTCCCAGCTATGGCTACACCTTC | CASMRSSPSYGYTF | TRBJ1-2 | TRBV28 | . | .
TGTGCCTGGAGTGTAGGGGCTCCCAATCAGCCCCAGCATTTT | CAWSVGAPNQPQHF | TRBJ1-5 | TRBV30 | . | .
TGCGCCAGCAGCTTGGCACTTGGGAGGCCTGAAGCTTTCTTT | CASSLALGRPEAFF | TRBJ1-1 | TRBV5-1 | . | .
TGCAGCGCCTATGGGACTAGCGGGGGCTACAATGAGCAGTTCTTC | CSAYGTSGGYNEQFF | TRBJ2-1 | TRBV29-1 | TRBD2 | .
TGTGCAAGTCGCCGCGGACCTTGGACAGGGACCGACAATGAGCAGTTCTTC | CASRRGPWTGTDNEQFF | TRBJ2-1 | TRBV12-2 | . | once
TGTGCCAGCAGCCAAGATCTCGGAACAGGCACAGATACGCAGTATTTT | CASSQDLGTGTDTQYF | TRBJ2-3 | TRBV4-2 | . | .
TGTGCCAGCAGCCGCGTCGAGGCGCCTAATTCACCCCTCCACTTT | CASSRVEAPNSPLHF | TRBJ1-6 | TRBV11-2 | . | .
TGTGCCAGCAGTGCCCTGCGGGGGCGAGGCACTGAAGCTTTCTTT | CASSALRGRGTEAFF | TRBJ1-1 | TRBV6-6 | . | .
TGTGCCAGCAGCCAGGGGCGGTCCACTGAAGCTTTCTTT | CASSQGRSTEAFF | TRBJ1-1 | TRBV14 | . | .
TGTGCCAGCAGTGTTTTGTACGGTAACACTGAAGCTTTCTTT | CASSVLYGNTEAFF | TRBJ1-1 | TRBV2 | . | .
TGTGCTAGTGGTTTGGTAGTTCGGGGGTTAGCTGGAAACACCATATATTTT | CASGLVVRGLAGNTIYF | TRBJ1-3 | TRBV12-5 | . | once
TGTGCCAGCAGCTTGGGGAGGGGGGTCGCAGATACGCAGTATTTT | CASSLGRGVADTQYF | TRBJ2-3 | TRBV7-9 | . | .
TGCGCCAGCAGCTTGCTCTTGGCGGTTCCTAGCACAGATACGCAGTATTTT | CASSLLLAVPSTDTQYF | TRBJ2-3 | TRBV5-1 | . | .
TGTGCCAGCGTGGGCAAGTCGGCAGATACGCAGTATTTT | CASVGKSADTQYF | TRBJ2-3 | TRBV7-9 | . | .
TGCGCCAGCAGTGTGGGACATAACTATGGCTACACCTTC | CASSVGHNYGYTF | TRBJ1-2 | TRBV10-1 | . | .
TGTGCCAGCAGCGAGGACAGAGTACTAGAAAAACTGTTTTTT | CASSEDRVLEKLFF | TRBJ1-4 | TRBV28 | . | .
TGTGCCAGTAGTCCAGACGGACAGAGACTATACGAGCAGTACTTC | CASSPDGQRLYEQYF | TRBJ2-7 | TRBV19 | . | .
TGTGCCAGCAGCCGGGGACAGGGGATGTACGAGCAGTACTTC | CASSRGQGMYEQYF | TRBJ2-7 | TRBV3-1/TRBV3-2 | TRBD1 | .
TGTGCCAGCTCACCATCAACTCGGGTAGAGACCCAGTACTTC | CASSPSTRVETQYF | TRBJ2-5 | TRBV18 | . | .
TGCAGTGCTAGTACGGGACAGGGATTGTCAGATACGCAGTATTTT | CSASTGQGLSDTQYF | TRBJ2-3 | TRBV20-1 | TRBD1 | .
TGTGCCATCAGTGATTTAGCGGGGCAGCTCACTGAGCAGTTCTTC | CAISDLAGQLTEQFF | TRBJ2-1 | TRBV10-3 | TRBD2 | .
TGTGCCAGCAGTTTATCCCGAACGGGGACTGAAGCTTTCTTT | CASSLSRTGTEAFF | TRBJ1-1 | TRBV27 | . | .
TGTGCCAGCAGCTTACGGGATGGCTACACCTTC | CASSLRDGYTF | TRBJ1-2 | TRBV13 | . | .
TGCGCCAGCAGCCCCGGAATCGCTAGCGGGAGTTTCACCTACGAGCAGTACTTC | CASSPGIASGSFTYEQYF | TRBJ2-7 | TRBV4-1 | TRBD2 | .
TGTGCCAGCAGTTACTTAGCGGGAGGGCCCACAGATACGCAGTATTTT | CASSYLAGGPTDTQYF | TRBJ2-3 | TRBV6-8 | TRBD2 | .
TGTGCCAGCAGCTCCGGACAGGGCTACAATCAGCCCCAGCATTTT | CASSSGQGYNQPQHF | TRBJ1-5 | TRBV11-2 | TRBD1 | .
TGTGCCACCAGTGATTCACTAGCGGGAGGCCCCATTTTCGGCGGGGAGCTGTTTTTT | CATSDSLAGGPIFGGELFF | TRBJ2-2 | TRBV24-1 | TRBD2 | .
TGTGCCAGCAGCCATGGATTACAGGGGAGTGAAGCTTTCTTT | CASSHGLQGSEAFF | TRBJ1-1 | TRBV14 | TRBD1 | .
TGTGCCAGCTCACCACCCGGTAAAGGGGCACGCTATGGCTACACCTTC | CASSPPGKGARYGYTF | TRBJ1-2 | TRBV18 | . | .
TGCGCCAGCAGCCAAGTTCTAGCGCGTACAGATACGCAGTATTTT | CASSQVLARTDTQYF | TRBJ2-3 | TRBV4-1 | . | .
TGCGCCAGCAGCTTGGGACTTTTCTACAATGAGCAGTTCTTC | CASSLGLFYNEQFF | TRBJ2-1 | TRBV5-1 | . | .
TGTGCCAGCAGCCTCCAATGGGGCTCGACAGATACGCAGTATTTT | CASSLQWGSTDTQYF | TRBJ2-3 | TRBV11-2 | . | .
TGTGCCAGCGGCGCTAGTTACGAGCAGTACTTC | CASGASYEQYF | TRBJ2-7 | TRBV7-9 | . | .
TGTGCCAGCTCCGGGACAGGGGGCTACGAGCAGTACTTC | CASSGTGGYEQYF | TRBJ2-7 | TRBV19 | TRBD1 | few
TGTGCCAGCAGCTTAAGGGGTAGACGCAATGAGCAGTTCTTC | CASSLRGRRNEQFF | TRBJ2-1 | TRBV7-6 | . | .
TGTGCCAGCAGCCGGGGACTAGCGGGAGGTCCTCTCGGGGAGCTGTTTTTT | CASSRGLAGGPLGELFF | TRBJ2-2 | TRBV14 | TRBD2 | many
TGTGCCAGCAGTGCTGGACAGGGAGGCTTCTCACCCCTCCACTTT | CASSAGQGGFSPLHF | TRBJ1-6 | TRBV25-1 | TRBD1 | .
TGTGCCACCAGCTGGTCCACAAACTATGGCTACACCTTC | CATSWSTNYGYTF | TRBJ1-2 | TRBV15 | . | .
TGTGCCAGCAGCTTGAAGGGAGGCACAGATACGCAGTATTTT | CASSLKGGTDTQYF | TRBJ2-3 | TRBV5-4 | . | once
TGTGCCAGCAGTTACTCGGACAGCTTCGAGCAGTACTTC | CASSYSDSFEQYF | TRBJ2-7 | TRBV6-5 | . | .
TGCAGCGTTTTACAGGGCTCTGGAAACACCATATATTTT | CSVLQGSGNTIYF | TRBJ1-3 | TRBV29-1 | . | .
TGTGCCAGCAGGACCGGACAGCTCTACGAGCAGTACTTC | CASRTGQLYEQYF | TRBJ2-7 | TRBV28 | . | .
TGTGCCAGCTCACTCAACATGATTAGCACAGATACGCAGTATTTT | CASSLNMISTDTQYF | TRBJ2-3 | TRBV18 | . | .